The 25 T cell receptor beta chains given below trace back to one sample, sequenced in a study of T cell repertoires in cytomegalovirus infection. TCRdb reprocessed the reads via MiXCR and lists one record per CDR3 protein. The table has approximately 200,000 distinct CDR3 sequences, 22% seen once. The specimen sequenced was CD8+ T cells from PBMCs. The receptors stem from a human donor in good health (CMV status not recorded). Some clones in this sample may be carry-over from other donors' samples.

The CDR3 DNA is TGCAGCGTTGAAGAGACCGGGGTAGCTGGAGAGACCCAGTACTTC. Encoded protein: CSVEETGVAGETQYF. The chain employs TRBV29-1 and TRBJ2-5, with D possibly TRBD2 on 5 matching bases. Trimming took 0 bases from V and 4 from J, leaving 15 bases between them. The CDR3 is made up of 15 amino acids. In germline, CDR1 is SQVTM, CDR2 ANQGSEA.

V and J are TRBV28 and TRBJ1-1; 8 bases match TRBD1. Germline loops: CDR1 MDHEN, CDR2 SYDVKM. J lost 1 base, V lost 6 bases, and 10 bases had no gene match. This CDR3 has 16 amino acids. CDR3 region: CASSRPGTGQNTEAFF. CDR3 sequence (DNA): TGTGCCAGCAGCCGTCCCGGGACAGGACAGAACACTGAAGCTTTCTTT.

This sequence joins TRBV4-1 and TRBJ2-7; unclear D gene. In germline, CDR1 is MGHRA, CDR2 YSYEKL. The CDR3 totals 14 residues. The V and J ends lost 1 base and 1 base respectively, with 8 bases between them. CDR3 residues: CASSQVSASYEQYF. The CDR3 bases are TGCGCCAGCAGCCAAGTGTCAGCATCCTACGAGCAGTACTTC.

This chain links TRBV20-1 with TRBJ2-3; D possibly corresponds to TRBD1 (6 bases). Deletions cut 6 bases from V and 1 base from J, with 17 bases between. Germline-derived CDR1 and CDR2 are DFQATT and SNEGSKA (reference sequence). This CDR3 contains 15 residues. DNA for the CDR3: TGCAGTGCCCTGGACAGTGAATGGGGCACAGATACGCAGTATTTT. Protein product: CSALDSEWGTDTQYF.

This clonotype showed up many times. This chain uses TRBV7-8 with TRBJ2-7; 8 positions agree with TRBD1. V dropped 2 bases and J dropped 1; count of bases not matched to a gene: 4. This CDR3 region has 15 residues. CDR1 and CDR2 (germline): SGHVS, FQNEAQ. The CDR3 region has the DNA TGTGCCAGCAGCTTATTACAGGGGGTTTCCTACGAGCAGTACTTC. Translated: CASSLLQGVSYEQYF.

This clonotype was found a few times. This chain uses TRBV10-2 with TRBJ1-5; D possibly corresponds to TRBD1 (6 bases). Germline CDR1 is WSHSY and CDR2 is SAAADI. Between the trimmed V and J ends, which lost 4 bases and 4 bases, there was a span of 17 bases. The CDR3 is 16 amino acids. In nucleotides, the CDR3 is TGCGCCAGCAGTGCGCCAGGGGCAGGCCGAAATCAGCCCCAGCATTTT. This gives the protein CASSAPGAGRNQPQHF.

In its sample, this clonotype was seen many times. This chain joins TRBV7-2 and TRBJ1-1, with a weak D call TRBD1 (5 bases). The CDR3 covers 15 residues. V gave up 1 base and J gave up 0 bases, with 9 bases separating them. Per germline, CDR1 SGHTA and CDR2 FQGNSA. CDR3 region: CASSLVGLLNTEAFF. CDR3 nucleotides: TGTGCCAGCAGCTTAGTGGGACTCCTGAACACTGAAGCTTTCTTT.

CDR3 in amino acids: CASSDRDKLSYEQYF. In nucleotides, the CDR3 is TGTGCCAGCAGTGACCGGGACAAACTCTCCTACGAGCAGTACTTC. The gene calls are TRBV28 and TRBJ2-7; D perhaps matches TRBD1 (6 bases). This CDR3 has 15 residues. Germline V gene sequence: CDR1 MDHEN, CDR2 SYDVKM. The V and J ends lost 5 bases and 0 bases respectively, with 14 bases between them.

This clonotype was seen a handful of times. A read error may explain this, as a much larger clone is one base away. This chain links TRBV7-9 with TRBJ2-7; 9 bases are shared with TRBD1. Per the germline V gene, CDR1 is SEHNR and CDR2 is FQNEAQ (reference sequence). This CDR3 comprises 13 residues. Trimming cost V 4 bases and J 6 bases; bases outside gene matches: 4. The CDR3 nucleotides read TGTGCCAGCAGCTCTAGGACAGGGGTCGAGCAGTACTTC. Translated, it gives CASSSRTGVEQYF.

This clonotype was seen at least ten times. The chain recombines TRBV7-6 with TRBJ1-6; the match to TRBD1 covers 10 bases. With V trimmed by 4 bases and J by 13 bases, 4 bases remained unmatched. The CDR3 covers 13 residues. Germline V lookup: CDR1 SGHVS, CDR2 FNYEAQ. CDR3 sequence (DNA): TGTGCCAGCAGCTGGGACAGGGGCTCCCCCCTCCACTTT. Translated: CASSWDRGSPLHF. Drawing the rest from reference TRBV7-6 and TRBJ1-6, the complete variable domain is GAGVSQSPRYKVTKRGQDVALRCDPISGHVSLYWYRQALGQGPEFLTYFNYEAQQDKSGLPNDRFSAERPEGSISTLTIQRTEQRDSAMYRCASSWDRGSPLHFGNGTRLTVT.

There are a few counts of this clonotype. The chain has TRBV5-1 and TRBJ2-3; 7 positions match TRBD2. Germline assignment: CDR1 SGHRS and CDR2 YFSETQ. Trimming removed 0 bases from V and 3 bases from J; junction bases left unmatched: 4. The CDR3 is 15 residues long. CDR3 DNA sequence: TGCGCCAGCAGCTTGGCCAGCGGGGTGACAGATACGCAGTATTTT. This translates into CASSLASGVTDTQYF.

The rearrangement uses TRBV9 and TRBJ1-1, with D uncertain. Germline values: CDR1 SGDLS, CDR2 YYNGEE. Trimming stripped 0 bases from V and 4 bases from J, with 13 bases between. This CDR3 is built from 15 residues. CDR3 DNA: TGTGCCAGCAGCGTAGCCGAGGTTATGGGCACTGAAGCTTTCTTT. Its translation: CASSVAEVMGTEAFF. Using reference TRBV9 and TRBJ1-1 for the parts outside the CDR3, the full variable domain is DSGVTQTPKHLITATGQRVTLRCSPRSGDLSVYWYQQSLDQGLQFLIQYYNGEERAKGNILERFSAQQFPDLHSELNLSSLELGDSALYFCASSVAEVMGTEAFFGQGTRLTVV.

This clonotype was counted at least ten times. The chain couples TRBV12-3 or TRBV12-4 to TRBJ2-7; D perhaps matches TRBD2 (7 bases). The CDR3 has 13 amino acids. V was clipped by 4 bases and J by 3 bases, with 10 bases between them. The CDR3 bases are TGTGCCAGCAGTTCCGGGGGGCGCTACGAGCAGTACTTC. Translation: CASSSGGRYEQYF.

This clonotype has more than one count but fewer than ten. The CDR3 DNA reads as TGTGCCAGCAGTGAAGAGGGGGACAGGGGGCGACGGACCGGGGAGCTGTTTTTT. It yields the protein CASSEEGDRGRRTGELFF. The V call is TRBV2, the J call TRBJ2-2, with 12 bases identical to TRBD1. CDR3 length: 18 amino acids. After removal of 1 base from V and 5 bases from J, the junction contained 8 bases not matched to a gene. Germline loops: CDR1 SNHLY, CDR2 FYNNEI.

The V call is TRBV12-3 or TRBV12-4, the J call TRBJ2-1; D possibly corresponds to TRBD2 (6 bases). This CDR3 region has 14 residues. V lost 6 bases and J lost 8, with 17 bases in between. The CDR3 protein is CASRRDLRRDEQFF. The CDR3 DNA is TGTGCCAGCAGACGGGACCTCCGGAGGGATGAGCAGTTCTTC.

This clonotype has just a few counts. This chain uses TRBV5-6 with TRBJ2-1; D remains unclear. Germline CDR1 is SGHDT and CDR2 is YYEEEE. The length of the CDR3 is 15 residues. Between the trimmed V and J ends, which lost 2 bases and 1 base, there was a span of 10 bases. The DNA of the CDR3 is TGTGCCAGCAGCTTCCCAGAGTTGTCCTACAATGAGCAGTTCTTC. Amino acids: CASSFPELSYNEQFF.

This clonotype has only a few counts. J is TRBJ2-7 and V is TRBV20-1; tentatively, D is TRBD2 (6 bases). The germline V gene has CDR1 DFQATT and CDR2 SNEGSKA (reference sequence). Trimming shortened V by 1 base and J by 0 bases, and 10 bases separated the two germline ends. This CDR3 comprises 14 residues. For the CDR3, the DNA is TGCAGTGCTAGAGTCGGGGGTTACTCCTACGAGCAGTACTTC. Its protein product is CSARVGGYSYEQYF.

This clonotype was found a few times. V and J are TRBV28 and TRBJ2-1; 8 nucleotides match TRBD2. The CDR3 is 15 amino acids. Germline CDR1 is MDHEN and CDR2 is SYDVKM. V dropped 5 bases and J dropped 8; count of bases not matched to a gene: 11. DNA for the CDR3: TGTGCCAGCAGTAAGACGGGGGGGCCGGGGGATGAGCAGTTCTTC. This gives the protein CASSKTGGPGDEQFF.

This clonotype was seen a few times. This sequence joins TRBV19 and TRBJ2-1; 10 bases are a match to TRBD2. Germline V lookup: CDR1 LNHDA, CDR2 SQIVND (reference sequence). J gave up 13 bases and V 3 bases, and 3 bases lay outside the gene matches. CDR3 length: 12 residues. CDR3 loop: CASSITSGDQFF. The CDR3 nucleotides are TGTGCCAGTAGTATCACTAGCGGGGATCAGTTCTTC. The whole variable domain, filled in from reference TRBV19 and TRBJ2-1, reads DGGITQSPKYLFRKEGQNVTLSCEQNLNHDAMYWYRQDPGQGLRLIYYSQIVNDFQKGDIAEGYSVSREKKESFPLTVTSAQKNPTAFYLCASSITSGDQFFGPGTRLTVL.

This clonotype was counted many times. V gene TRBV7-9 combines with J gene TRBJ2-7; 11 nucleotides agree with TRBD2. The V segment lost 4 bases and the J segment 3 bases; nucleotides outside the gene matches: 5. Per germline, CDR1 SEHNR and CDR2 FQNEAQ (reference sequence). The CDR3 loop spans 15 amino acids. The CDR3 reads CASSYTSGGIYEQYF. The CDR3 bases are TGTGCCAGCAGCTACACTAGCGGGGGAATCTACGAGCAGTACTTC.

V is TRBV3-1 and J is TRBJ1-3, with 9 bases aligning to TRBD1. Per germline, CDR1 LGHDT and CDR2 YNNKEL (reference sequence). The CDR3 runs to 15 residues. V shed 5 bases, J shed 0 bases, and the junction held 2 bases outside the gene matches. The CDR3 DNA reads TGTGCCAGCAGCAGGACAGGGGCCTCTGGAAACACCATATATTTT. Its translation: CASSRTGASGNTIYF.

The chain uses TRBV29-1 and TRBJ1-1, with 7 positions matching TRBD1. The ends lost 3 bases at V and 4 bases at J; junction bases unmatched: 8. The CDR3 is 14 amino acids. The germline V gene has CDR1 SQVTM and CDR2 ANQGSEA. The CDR3 loop reads CSVEVGGRFTEAFF. The CDR3 DNA reads TGCAGCGTTGAGGTAGGGGGCAGGTTCACTGAAGCTTTCTTT.

A note on this clonotype: A much bigger clone sits one base away, suggesting this may be a read error. The gene calls are TRBV28 and TRBJ2-3; a possible D gene is TRBD2 (6 bases). V lost 7 bases, J lost 3 bases, and 20 bases lay in between. Per germline, CDR1 MDHEN and CDR2 SYDVKM. The CDR3 has 16 residues. CDR3 region: CASTLTWRGRTDTQYF. The CDR3 DNA reads as TGTGCCAGCACCCTTACGTGGCGGGGTAGAACAGATACGCAGTATTTT.

There are many counts of this clonotype. The chain uses TRBV7-9 and TRBJ2-1; D is perhaps TRBD1 or TRBD2 (5 bases each). Germline V lookup: CDR1 SEHNR, CDR2 FQNEAQ (reference sequence). This CDR3 has 15 residues. The V end was cut by 3 bases, the J end by 3 bases, with 12 bases between. CDR3 bases: TGTGCCAGCAGCTTGAGTCTGGGGGTCTACAATGAGCAGTTCTTC. Translated: CASSLSLGVYNEQFF.

This clonotype was observed at least ten times. V and J are TRBV6-5 and TRBJ1-4, with 9 bases aligning to TRBD1. The CDR3 consists of 16 residues. Trimming at V came to 4 bases and at J to 7 bases, leaving 10 bases not matched to a gene. Germline V CDR1 and CDR2: MNHEY, SVGAGI. CDR3 nucleotide sequence: TGTGCCAGCAGTTCCACCCCTGGGACAGGGTCTGAAAAACTGTTTTTT. Translating it yields CASSSTPGTGSEKLFF.